This TCR beta chain was captured by sequencing in a study of immune evolution from preneoplasia to lung adenocarcinoma (dated by TCRdb to about 2021). Study-level background: No AAH lesions showed HLA loss of heterozygosity, compared with 7% of AIS, 15% of MIA and around a third of ADC lesions. The study combined immune gene expression, TCR sequencing and multiplex immunofluorescence to profile immune contexture across lung adenocarcinoma precursors and invasive adenocarcinoma. Resected precursor lesions (AAH, AIS, MIA) and invasive adenocarcinomas were compared with paired morphologically normal lung tissue. Sample size was determined by specimen availability and not by a prior power calculation. Whole exome sequencing and methylation data from the same cohort of nodules were integrated with the immune data. The overall cohort was made up of 53 patients with pulmonary nodules who had surgical resection. The TCR sequencing data were obtained from 51 patients. According to the study, roughly 100 samples went through TCR sequencing. POLYSOLVER was used to infer Class I HLA alleles from exome data, while LOHHLA was used to detect allele-specific HLA loss.

This clone is a singleton in its sample. What this receptor recognizes is not known. One base away there is no much larger clone; base qualities are not given. Study-wide findings and limitations: Compared with EGFR-mutant or double wild-type lesions, KRAS-mutant nodules had the highest T cell clonality. Clonality was highest in normal lung, while later-stage lesions appeared to show lower clonality but higher T cell density and diversity. The findings rested on association rather than direct causation, and larger cohorts with long-term follow-up and longitudinal biopsies were considered necessary. All patients were from Japan and China, so applicability to Western populations was uncertain. Normal lung had the highest top T cell clone frequencies, and these frequencies appeared to fall progressively from AAH through AIS, MIA and invasive adenocarcinoma.

The patients had resection in Japan or China between about 2013 and 2018. Two lung cancer pathologists independently reviewed H&E slides to confirm the histologic diagnosis of every case. For nucleic acid extraction, premalignant or tumor cells were enriched by macro-dissection following pathologic assessment. The AllPrep DNA/RNA FFPE Kit was used to isolate DNA from FFPE tissue. Using the immunoSEQ hsTCRbeta Kit, TCR beta CDR3 regions were sequenced from DNA. In the original analysis: The ImmunoSEQ Analyzer was used to analyse the TCR sequencing data. T cell clonality was defined as 1 minus Pielou's evenness, as computed on productive rearrangements. The inverse Simpson index, applied to productive templates, was used to measure T cell diversity. T cell density was expressed as TCR beta template counts normalized to usable DNA, with usable DNA estimated by amplifying and sequencing housekeeping genes. Two-sided Kruskal-Wallis tests were used to compare TCR metrics across histologic stages. The source is immuneACCESS, and TCRdb retained only in-frame sequences with V and J called. Part of the clones is not carried over; for the studies checked, unresolved V genes explain less than half of this, and the remainder is unexplained. Clonal size and the V and J genes are those of that table, whereas D and trimming came from the DNA. Present in this sample are 4,500 to 6,500 clones, roughly 75% of which were seen just once. The top ten constitute roughly 10% of the sample.

CDR1 SGHNT and CDR2 YYREEE are derived from the germline V gene (reference sequence). The CDR3 runs 14 residues from the cysteine to the phenylalanine. The DNA shown is the 42-base CDR3, in frame from base 1. V drops 4 bases and J drops 5 bases, leaving 15 bases in between. The specimen was FFPE minimally invasive lung adenocarcinoma tissue. This specimen's cell subset or site label, interpreted: micro-invasive lung adenocarcinoma (MIA). The receptor was derived from a person in their sixties or seventies with lung adenocarcinoma. The rearranged chain carries TRBV5-4 and TRBJ1-1; the D gene cannot be named for sure. The DNA sequence is given as TGTGCCAGCAGCCTCGGGATTGGGCGGACTGAAGCTTTCTTT. Its protein reads: CASSLGIGRTEAFF. Supplemented by the reference TRBV5-4 and TRBJ1-1 proteins around the CDR3, the complete variable domain is ETGVTQSPTHLIKTRGQQVTLRCSSQSGHNTVSWYQQALGQGPQFIFQYYREEENGRGNFPPRFSGLQFPNYSSELNVNALELDDSALYLCASSLGIGRTEAFFGQGTRLTVV.